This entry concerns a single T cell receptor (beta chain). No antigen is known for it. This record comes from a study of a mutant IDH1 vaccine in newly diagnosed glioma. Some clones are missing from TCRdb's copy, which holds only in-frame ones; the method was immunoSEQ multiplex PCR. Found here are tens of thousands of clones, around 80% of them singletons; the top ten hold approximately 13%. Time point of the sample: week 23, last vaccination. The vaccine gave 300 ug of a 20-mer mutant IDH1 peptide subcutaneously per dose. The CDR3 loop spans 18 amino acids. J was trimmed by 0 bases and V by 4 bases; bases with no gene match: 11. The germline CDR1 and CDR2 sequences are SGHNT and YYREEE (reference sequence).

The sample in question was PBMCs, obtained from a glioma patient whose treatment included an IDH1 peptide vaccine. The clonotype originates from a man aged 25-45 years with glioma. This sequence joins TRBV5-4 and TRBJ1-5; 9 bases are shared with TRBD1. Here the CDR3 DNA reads TGTGCCAGCAGCACCGTCCCGGGACAGGGTACTAGCAATCAGCCCCAGCATTTT. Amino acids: CASSTVPGQGTSNQPQHF.